These 28 T cell receptor beta chains were all obtained from the same sample, sequenced in a study of a mutant IDH1 vaccine in newly diagnosed glioma (dated by TCRdb to 2020 to 2022). Library method: the immunoSEQ multiplex PCR assay. TCRdb took this table from immuneACCESS and kept in-frame rearrangements with V and J called. Such tables lack part of the clones; where checked against another copy, unresolved V genes explain under half of the gap, and the rest is unexplained. The sample yields about 88,000 clones; roughly 82% were counted once. The ten largest clones take up 5.3% of the sample. In the paper's terms, the time point label means: baseline, week 1 (first vaccination visit). What the treatment or condition label conveys for this sample: pre-vaccination baseline after standard-of-care therapy. This material consisted of PBMCs, taken from a glioma patient treated with radiotherapy, temozolomide or both. The source is a man aged 35 to 55 with glioma. Some clones in this sample may be carry-over from other donors' samples.

The V and J genes are TRBV29-1 and TRBJ2-1; the match to TRBD2 covers 7 bases. Germline values: CDR1 SQVTM, CDR2 ANQGSEA. V shed 5 bases, J shed 4 bases, and the junction held 14 bases outside the gene matches. CDR3 length equals 16 residues. The CDR3 DNA is TGCAGCGTTTCCGGCGGGAGCATCATGGGTTACAATGAGCAGTTCTTC. It specifies CSVSGGSIMGYNEQFF.

This chain joins TRBV5-1 and TRBJ2-2, with 7 positions matching TRBD1. The V and J ends lost 3 bases and 4 bases, in that order; junction bases with no gene match: 12. The CDR3 contains 17 residues. Germline assignment: CDR1 SGHRS and CDR2 YFSETQ. In DNA form, the CDR3 reads TGCGCCAGCAGCTCCGAATTATTGACAGGGAGCACCGGGGAGCTGTTTTTT. Protein sequence: CASSSELLTGSTGELFF.

The chain joins TRBV20-1 to TRBJ2-7; no definite D call. The CDR3 sequence is 10 residues long. The germline gives CDR1 DFQATT, CDR2 SNEGSKA (reference sequence). V was clipped by 5 bases and J by 7 bases, with 9 bases between them. The CDR3 DNA sequence: TGCAGTGCTGGAGCTTGGGAGCAGTACTTC. It translates to CSAGAWEQYF.

This clone was seen a single time. The chain combines TRBV4-1 with TRBJ1-2; D is unresolved. Germline V gives CDR1 MGHRA, CDR2 YSYEKL. Trimming shortened V by 2 bases and J by 4 bases, and 11 bases separated the two germline ends. This CDR3 has 14 amino acids. The CDR3 bases are TGCGCCAGCAGCCAAATCAGTAGAAGCTATGGCTACACCTTC. Translation gives CASSQISRSYGYTF.

Written as DNA, the CDR3 is TGTGCCAGCAGCTTGGCGGACAGGGGAGGCGTAAATGGCTACACCTTC. Translated, it gives CASSLADRGGVNGYTF. The rearrangement joins TRBV5-6 to TRBJ1-2; 9 nucleotides agree with TRBD1. The germline V gene encodes CDR1 SGHDT and CDR2 YYEEEE. Unmatched junction bases numbered 9, after V lost 0 bases and J lost 6 bases. The CDR3 spans 16 residues.

This clone has just one count. V gene TRBV6-5 combines with J gene TRBJ2-7, with 9 nucleotides matching TRBD2. CDR1 and CDR2 from the germline V gene are MNHEY and SVGAGI. V trimming: 3 bases; J trimming: 2 bases; junction bases outside the gene matches: 5. CDR3 size: 15 residues. The CDR3 DNA reads TGTGCCAGCAGTTATAGCGGGGGCCGTACCTACGAGCAGTACTTC. Its translation is CASSYSGGRTYEQYF.

The rearrangement joins TRBV27 to TRBJ2-7; tentative D call: TRBD1 (6 bases). The germline V gene has CDR1 MNHEY and CDR2 SMNVEV (reference sequence). V lost 3 bases and J lost 1, with 10 bases in between. This CDR3 contains 14 residues. The CDR3 region has the DNA TGTGCCAGCAGTTTCCAGGACAGATCCTACGAGCAGTACTTC. Translating it yields CASSFQDRSYEQYF.

The chain carries TRBV7-9 and TRBJ2-5; D is unclear. The germline gives CDR1 SEHNR, CDR2 FQNEAQ (reference sequence). V shed 4 bases and J shed 4 bases, with 4 bases lying between them. The CDR3 loop spans 11 amino acids. Written as DNA, the CDR3 is TGTGCCAGCAGCTGGGGAGAGACCCAGTACTTC. This codes for CASSWGETQYF. The full variable domain, in which reference TRBV7-9 and TRBJ2-5 provide the parts outside the CDR3, is DTGVSQNPRHKITKRGQNVTFRCDPISEHNRLYWYRQTLGQGPEFLTYFQNEAQLEKSRLLSDRFSAERPKGSFSTLEIQRTEQGDSAMYLCASSWGETQYFGPGTRLLVL.

This chain uses TRBV18 with TRBJ1-5; D not certain. The germline CDR1 and CDR2 sequences are KGHSH and LQKENI. The CDR3 contains 14 residues. With 2 bases removed from V and 6 bases from J, the gap between germline ends came to 11 bases. Here the CDR3 DNA reads TGTGCCAGCTCACCATCCCGGGTGGCTCAGCCCCAGCATTTT. Its protein is CASSPSRVAQPQHF. Based on the CDR3 plus reference TRBV18 and TRBJ1-5, the full variable domain is NAGVMQNPRHLVRRRGQEARLRCSPMKGHSHVYWYRQLPEEGLKFMVYLQKENIIDESGMPKERFSAEFPKEGPSILRIQQVVRGDSAAYFCASSPSRVAQPQHFGDGTRLSIL.

This chain uses TRBV25-1 with TRBJ1-3; 7 nucleotides align to TRBD1. CDR3 length: 14 amino acids. The junction had 6 bases not matched to a gene; V was cut back by 2 bases and J by 8 bases. The germline gives CDR1 MGHDK, CDR2 SYGVNS. The CDR3 DNA follows: TGTGCCAGCAGTGAACGGTCAGGGGGGGACACCATATATTTT. Amino acid sequence: CASSERSGGDTIYF.

This chain connects TRBV5-1 to TRBJ2-7; tentative D call: TRBD1 (5 bases). Trimming took off 2 bases at V and 4 bases at J, with 19 bases between the two ends. The CDR3 contains 16 residues. Per germline, CDR1 SGHRS and CDR2 YFSETQ. CDR3 nucleotides: TGCGCCAGCAGCTTTACGAACCCAGGGTACGGTTACGAGCAGTACTTC. This codes for CASSFTNPGYGYEQYF.

This chain links TRBV19 with TRBJ2-3; D is possibly TRBD2 (5 bases). The germline V gene encodes CDR1 LNHDA and CDR2 SQIVND (reference sequence). The CDR3 runs 14 residues. With 7 bases removed from V and 3 bases from J, the gap between germline ends came to 14 bases. The CDR3 bases are TGTGCCAGTACCGGCAGGAGGTGGACAGATACGCAGTATTTT. Protein sequence: CASTGRRWTDTQYF.

V gene TRBV11-2 combines with J gene TRBJ1-6; 7 bases align to TRBD1. This CDR3 comprises 17 residues. Germline CDR1 SGHAT, CDR2 FQNNGV. The V segment lost 0 bases and the J segment 3 bases; nucleotides outside the gene matches: 5. The CDR3: CASSLDGTADYNSPLHF. The CDR3 nucleotides are TGTGCCAGCAGCTTAGATGGGACAGCTGACTATAATTCACCCCTCCACTTT.

V usage is TRBV19 and J usage is TRBJ2-1; D unclear. The germline V and J ends were trimmed by 3 bases and 4 bases, with 1 base remaining between them. Germline-derived CDR1 and CDR2 are LNHDA and SQIVND (reference sequence). This CDR3 has 11 residues. Here the CDR3 reads CASSIYNEQFF. The CDR3 DNA is TGTGCCAGTAGTATTTACAATGAGCAGTTCTTC.

The chain has TRBV5-1 and TRBJ1-2; 7 nucleotides align to TRBD1. CDR1 is SGHRS and CDR2 is YFSETQ in the germline V gene. CDR3 length equals 12 residues. The J segment lost 7 bases and the V segment lost 3 bases, leaving 3 bases of the junction unmatched. CDR3 sequence reads: CASSSQGFGYTF. CDR3 coding DNA: TGCGCCAGCAGCTCACAGGGGTTTGGCTACACCTTC.

This clone was seen more than once but under ten times. The V and J genes are TRBV7-9 and TRBJ1-5; D gene ambiguous. The CDR3 is made up of 13 amino acids. The V gene lost 5 bases and the J gene lost 9 bases, with 14 bases spanning the gap. Germline CDR1 reads SEHNR; CDR2 reads FQNEAQ (reference sequence). The CDR3 coding sequence is TGTGCCAGCAGCCCGCCTGGTGACGCGCCCCAGCATTTT. It is translated as CASSPPGDAPQHF.

The rearrangement joins TRBV6-1 to TRBJ1-1; 8 bases fit TRBD1. After removal of 5 bases from V and 1 base from J, the junction contained 6 bases not matched to a gene. Per germline, CDR1 MNHNS and CDR2 SASEGT. There are 15 residues in the CDR3. This CDR3 reads CASSTQGAWNTEAFF. The CDR3 region has the DNA TGTGCCAGCAGTACGCAGGGGGCTTGGAACACTGAAGCTTTCTTT.

The genes are TRBV6-6 and TRBJ1-1; 8 bases fit TRBD1. After removal of 2 bases from V and 1 base from J, the junction contained 3 bases not matched to a gene. Germline V CDR1 and CDR2: MNHNY, SVGAGI (reference sequence). CDR3 size: 15 residues. The DNA for the CDR3 is TGTGCCAGCAGTTACCAAGGACAGGGGAACACTGAAGCTTTCTTT. It is translated as CASSYQGQGNTEAFF.

The CDR3 DNA reads as TGTGCCTGGAGTGTGGGGATCTCAAACAATGAGCAGTTCTTC. Its protein is CAWSVGISNNEQFF. The gene calls are TRBV30 and TRBJ2-1; no clear D. CDR3 length: 14 residues. Trimming stripped 0 bases from V and 5 bases from J, with 11 bases between. Looked up from germline, CDR1 is GTSNPN and CDR2 is SVGIG (reference sequence).

V is TRBV9 and J is TRBJ1-6; TRBD1 is a possible D gene (6 bases). Trimming took 6 bases from V and 1 from J, leaving 11 bases between them. The CDR3 runs to 15 residues. CDR1 and CDR2 (germline): SGDLS, YYNGEE. The CDR3 is CASTITGSYNSPLHF. The CDR3 DNA reads TGTGCCAGCACCATCACAGGGTCCTATAATTCACCCCTCCACTTT. Full variable domain (outside the CDR3, taken from reference TRBV9 and TRBJ1-6): DSGVTQTPKHLITATGQRVTLRCSPRSGDLSVYWYQQSLDQGLQFLIQYYNGEERAKGNILERFSAQQFPDLHSELNLSSLELGDSALYFCASTITGSYNSPLHFGNGTRLTVT.

The CDR3 DNA reads TGTGCCAGTAGTATAACGGGTTACAGGGGGAGAAACACTGAAGCTTTCTTT. Amino acids: CASSITGYRGRNTEAFF. The chain couples TRBV19 to TRBJ1-1; 8 nucleotides agree with TRBD1. Germline CDR1 is LNHDA and CDR2 is SQIVND (reference sequence). The length of the CDR3 is 17 residues. Trimming at V came to 2 bases and at J to 2 bases, leaving 10 bases not matched to a gene.

The chain is built from TRBV15 and TRBJ1-2, with D possibly being TRBD1 (5 bases). The germline gives CDR1 LNHNV, CDR2 YYDKDF (reference sequence). The CDR3 runs to 14 residues. V was trimmed by 0 bases and J by 1 base, leaving 6 bases between them. CDR3: CATSRDDSNYGYTF. For the CDR3, the DNA is TGTGCCACCAGCAGAGATGACAGTAACTATGGCTACACCTTC. The whole variable domain, filled in from reference TRBV15 and TRBJ1-2, reads DAMVIQNPRYQVTQFGKPVTLSCSQTLNHNVMYWYQQKSSQAPKLLFHYYDKDFNNEADTPDNFQSRRPNTSFCFLDIRSPGLGDTAMYLCATSRDDSNYGYTFGSGTRLTVV.

This chain uses TRBV16 with TRBJ2-1, with D tentatively TRBD2 (5 bases). This CDR3 has 15 residues. V was shortened by 3 bases and J by 6 bases, with 15 bases between the two germline ends. Looked up from germline, CDR1 is KGHSY and CDR2 is FQNENV. DNA of the CDR3: TGTGCCAGCAGCCAGCAGAGGGTAGGGAGCAATGAGCAGTTCTTC. The encoded protein is CASSQQRVGSNEQFF.

The V and J genes are TRBV4-1 and TRBJ2-7; D not resolved. This CDR3 has 13 amino acids. V was trimmed by 1 base and J by 1 base, leaving 5 bases between them. In germline, CDR1 is MGHRA, CDR2 YSYEKL. The chain's CDR3 is CASSQARSYEQYF. CDR3 nucleotides: TGCGCCAGCAGCCAAGCCCGATCCTACGAGCAGTACTTC.

V is TRBV4-1 and J is TRBJ1-2, with D unresolved. Germline CDR1 and CDR2: MGHRA and YSYEKL. Trimming stripped 4 bases from V and 4 bases from J, with 16 bases between. This CDR3 has 15 amino acids. The CDR3, as DNA: TGCGCCAGCAGCCTCTCGTCCGCCGCGGTCTATGGCTACACCTTC. This translates into CASSLSSAAVYGYTF.

The chain carries TRBV5-6 and TRBJ1-6; D is uncertain. V lost 4 bases and J 8 bases, leaving 25 bases between the germline ends. This CDR3 contains 18 residues. Per the germline V gene, CDR1 is SGHDT and CDR2 is YYEEEE. The chain's CDR3 is CASSIILARGRPDSPLHF. In DNA, the CDR3 is TGTGCCAGCAGCATAATACTGGCCCGTGGAAGGCCCGATTCACCCCTCCACTTT.

This clone was seen a few times. The chain joins TRBV5-1 to TRBJ2-5; D gene uncertain. The CDR3 totals 11 residues. V was trimmed by 4 bases and J by 0 bases, leaving 1 base between them. Germline CDR1 and CDR2: SGHRS and YFSETQ. CDR3 sequence: CASSNQETQYF. The CDR3 DNA reads as TGCGCCAGCAGCAACCAAGAGACCCAGTACTTC.

The rearrangement links TRBV10-3 to TRBJ2-2; the D is unclear. The V end was cut by 4 bases, the J end by 5 bases, with 11 bases between. The CDR3 has 14 amino acids. The germline CDR1 and CDR2 sequences are ENHRY and SYGVKD. The CDR3 DNA reads TGTGCCATCAGTGCGGCCCCTCCTACCGGGGAGCTGTTTTTT. Translation gives CAISAAPPTGELFF.